The 27 T cell receptor beta chains in this list originate from one sample, sequenced in a study of shared clonotypes between healthy human individuals. Profiling relied on immunoSEQ multiplex PCR, and the TCRdb table lists in-frame clones only, not all of them. The table lists 2 million to 2.5 million clones, 85% to 95% of them singletons, with 0.37% in the top ten. The sequenced sample was naive CD4+ T cells from PBMCs. Subset of the sample: CD45RA+ positively selected. These receptors were obtained from a man younger than 35 in good health. Some clones in this sample may be carry-over from other donors' samples.

The chain carries TRBV11-1 and TRBJ2-1; maybe TRBD2 (5 bases). Germline lookup yields CDR1 SGHAT and CDR2 FQDESV (reference sequence). This CDR3 is 15 amino acids long. V shed 1 base and J shed 5 bases, with 12 bases lying between them. The CDR3 loop reads CASSLVGFGNNEQFF. The CDR3 nucleotides are TGTGCCAGCAGCTTAGTGGGATTCGGGAACAATGAGCAGTTCTTC.

The rearrangement uses TRBV5-1 and TRBJ2-2; D remains unclear. CDR3 length: 14 amino acids. V lost 9 bases, J lost 1 base, and 13 bases lay in between. Germline CDR1 SGHRS, CDR2 YFSETQ. The CDR3 region has the DNA TGCGCCACCGGTTTTCCAGGGAACACCGGGGAGCTGTTTTTT. Its translation is CATGFPGNTGELFF.

This chain uses TRBV12-5 with TRBJ2-3; D gene unclear. Trimming pared 4 bases from V and 1 base from J, leaving 9 bases between. This CDR3 has 14 residues. Germline V CDR1 and CDR2: LGHNT, FRNRAP. The CDR3 reads CASGSSLGTDTQYF. The CDR3 DNA follows: TGTGCTAGTGGTTCATCTCTAGGCACAGATACGCAGTATTTT.

CDR3 sequence: CASRRLAGVQDTQYF. The CDR3 region has the DNA TGTGCCAGCAGACGACTAGCGGGAGTACAAGATACGCAGTATTTT. The chain carries TRBV2 and TRBJ2-3, with 12 bases identical to TRBD2. The CDR3 length is 15 residues. Trimming took 6 bases from V and 5 from J; bases not matched to a gene: 6. Germline lookup yields CDR1 SNHLY and CDR2 FYNNEI.

The chain joins TRBV7-2 to TRBJ1-2; TRBD1 matches 8 bases. With 5 bases clipped from V and 4 bases from J, the junction kept 12 bases outside the gene matches. CDR3 length: 16 amino acids. CDR1 is SGHTA and CDR2 is FQGNSA in the germline V gene. Here the CDR3 DNA reads TGTGCCAGCAGCAAAAGGGGGGCAGGGGGCTTCTATGGCTACACCTTC. This sequence encodes CASSKRGAGGFYGYTF.

The chain uses TRBV4-1 and TRBJ1-4; TRBD1 is a possible D gene (5 bases). V gave up 1 base and J gave up 5 bases, with 14 bases separating them. Germline V gives CDR1 MGHRA, CDR2 YSYEKL. The CDR3 contains 16 residues. CDR3 DNA sequence: TGCGCCAGCAGCCAAGGACCGGACAATCGGAATGAAAAACTGTTTTTT. Translation: CASSQGPDNRNEKLFF.

This chain connects TRBV29-1 to TRBJ2-7; 10 nucleotides agree with TRBD2. Germline V gene lookup returns CDR1 SQVTM and CDR2 ANQGSEA. V dropped 7 bases and J dropped 7; count of bases not matched to a gene: 13. The CDR3 loop spans 14 amino acids. Here the CDR3 reads CSAKGLAGASEQYF. CDR3 DNA sequence: TGCAGCGCTAAGGGGCTAGCGGGAGCCTCTGAGCAGTACTTC.

The chain links TRBV5-6 to TRBJ1-2, with TRBD1 as a possible D gene (6 bases). V was cut by 4 bases and J by 4 bases, with 14 bases left in between. From germline, CDR1 is SGHDT and CDR2 YYEEEE. The CDR3 loop spans 14 amino acids. The CDR3, as DNA: TGTGCCAGCAGCGGGAAAACAGGGAGCTATGGCTACACCTTC. This codes for CASSGKTGSYGYTF.

The chain couples TRBV6-4 to TRBJ2-5; D gene uncertain. The germline V gene has CDR1 MRHNA and CDR2 SNTAGT. This CDR3 region has 19 residues. With 1 base removed from V and 2 bases from J, the gap between germline ends came to 23 bases. The CDR3 loop reads CASSDLSYYGQTVQETQYF. The CDR3 coding sequence is TGTGCCAGCAGTGACTTGTCTTACTACGGTCAAACAGTTCAAGAGACCCAGTACTTC.

V and J are TRBV30 and TRBJ2-7; TRBD1 or TRBD2 may be the D gene (5 bases each). Between the trimmed V and J ends, which lost 0 bases and 3 bases, there was a span of 27 bases. Germline CDR1 is GTSNPN and CDR2 is SVGIG (reference sequence). This CDR3 has 19 amino acids. CDR3 in DNA: TGTGCCTGGAGTGTTCGACCAGTAACCGGGACCGATAACATCTACGAGCAGTACTTC. Amino acids: CAWSVRPVTGTDNIYEQYF.

CDR3 region: CASSPDSYSYEQYF. The CDR3 nucleotides read TGTGCCAGCAGCCCCGACTCCTACTCCTACGAGCAGTACTTC. This sequence joins TRBV11-1 and TRBJ2-7; D gene uncertain. The CDR3 has 14 amino acids. Germline V gene sequence: CDR1 SGHAT, CDR2 FQDESV (reference sequence). V dropped 5 bases and J dropped 0 bases, with 11 bases sitting between them.

This sequence joins TRBV6-6 and TRBJ2-1, with TRBD2 matching over 8 bases. The V gene's germline CDR1 is MNHNY and CDR2 SVGAGI (reference sequence). This CDR3 region has 13 residues. Trimming cost V 8 bases and J 5 bases; bases outside gene matches: 5. The CDR3 region is CASAGLADNEQFF. For the CDR3, the DNA is TGTGCCAGCGCAGGACTAGCAGACAATGAGCAGTTCTTC.

J is TRBJ1-5 and V is TRBV7-8; TRBD1 agrees at 9 bases. Germline V gene data show CDR1 as SGHVS and CDR2 as FQNEAQ. The CDR3 is 13 amino acids. The J segment lost 5 bases and the V segment lost 8 bases, leaving 4 bases of the junction unmatched. CDR3 in amino acids: CASGRDRDQPQHF. For the CDR3, the DNA is TGTGCCAGCGGCCGGGACAGGGATCAGCCCCAGCATTTT.

V and J are TRBV29-1 and TRBJ2-3; the D is unclear. The germline V and J ends were trimmed by 4 bases and 2 bases, with 10 bases remaining between them. The CDR3 is made up of 13 amino acids. CDR1 SQVTM and CDR2 ANQGSEA come from the germline V gene. In nucleotides, the CDR3 is TGCAGCGTTGGGTATATCTTCACAGATACGCAGTATTTT. The encoded protein is CSVGYIFTDTQYF.

The genes are TRBV18 and TRBJ1-1; D gene uncertain. Germline V CDR1 and CDR2: KGHSH, LQKENI. V dropped 4 bases and J dropped 3 bases, with 15 bases sitting between them. This CDR3 is 15 amino acids long. This CDR3 reads CASSLTSGRDTEAFF. Here the CDR3 DNA reads TGTGCCAGCTCACTGACTTCGGGTCGGGACACTGAAGCTTTCTTT.

CDR3 loop: CASSFAPAFPNEQFF. The CDR3 nucleotides are TGTGCCAGCAGCTTCGCTCCTGCCTTCCCCAATGAGCAGTTCTTC. The V gene is TRBV7-9, the J gene TRBJ2-1; D is uncertain. The germline V gene has CDR1 SEHNR and CDR2 FQNEAQ (reference sequence). The CDR3 consists of 15 residues. V was cut by 3 bases and J by 6 bases, with 15 bases left in between.

This chain joins TRBV5-1 and TRBJ1-1, with D tentatively TRBD1 (6 bases). CDR1 is SGHRS and CDR2 is YFSETQ in the germline V gene. This CDR3 contains 15 residues. V lost 1 base to trimming and J lost 1 base, with 11 bases between them. CDR3: CASSLRAGANTEAFF. The CDR3 nucleotides read TGCGCCAGCAGCTTGCGTGCAGGGGCGAACACTGAAGCTTTCTTT. The full variable domain, with the rest looked up from reference TRBV5-1 and TRBJ1-1, is KAGVTQTPRYLIKTRGQQVTLSCSPISGHRSVSWYQQTPGQGLQFLFEYFSETQRNKGNFPGRFSGRQFSNSRSEMNVSTLELGDSALYLCASSLRAGANTEAFFGQGTRLTVV.

The J gene is TRBJ2-1, the V gene TRBV19; D gene uncertain. The CDR3 extends over 15 amino acids. Deletions cut 7 bases from V and 0 bases from J, with 13 bases between. Germline-derived CDR1 and CDR2 are LNHDA and SQIVND (reference sequence). The CDR3 spells CASTRTQISYNEQFF. The CDR3 DNA reads as TGTGCCAGTACCAGAACCCAGATCTCCTACAATGAGCAGTTCTTC.

J is TRBJ2-1 and V is TRBV7-9; possible D gene TRBD2, 6 bases. V gave up 5 bases and J gave up 4 bases, with 18 bases separating them. This CDR3 is 16 amino acids long. Germline V lookup: CDR1 SEHNR, CDR2 FQNEAQ (reference sequence). CDR3 protein: CASSGGGTPNYNEQFF. DNA of the CDR3: TGTGCCAGCAGCGGCGGAGGGACCCCGAATTACAATGAGCAGTTCTTC.

V usage is TRBV6-1 and J usage is TRBJ1-5; D remains ambiguous. Trimming stripped 2 bases from V and 5 bases from J, with 13 bases between. From germline, CDR1 is MNHNS and CDR2 SASEGT. The CDR3 consists of 15 residues. The chain's CDR3 is CASSERRVKDQPQHF. The CDR3, as DNA: TGTGCCAGCAGTGAAAGAAGGGTTAAGGATCAGCCCCAGCATTTT.

This chain joins TRBV28 and TRBJ2-5; 9 nucleotides line up with TRBD1. The length of the CDR3 is 14 residues. V lost 5 bases and J lost 5; bases outside the gene matches: 6. Germline V lookup: CDR1 MDHEN, CDR2 SYDVKM. The chain's CDR3 is CASSLTGGSETQYF. CDR3 DNA sequence: TGTGCCAGCAGTCTCACAGGGGGCAGCGAGACCCAGTACTTC.

This clone appeared a single time. The V call is TRBV27, the J call TRBJ2-1, with 9 bases that match TRBD2. This CDR3 is built from 18 residues. The trim removed 2 bases at V and 0 bases at J, leaving 8 bases unmatched. Germline-derived CDR1 and CDR2 are MNHEY and SMNVEV (reference sequence). CDR3 residues: CASSLGLAGRSSYNEQFF. CDR3 bases: TGTGCCAGCAGTTTAGGCCTAGCGGGAAGAAGCTCCTACAATGAGCAGTTCTTC.

The chain employs TRBV28 and TRBJ1-5; the D is unclear. The CDR3 totals 13 residues. From germline, CDR1 is MDHEN and CDR2 SYDVKM. Trimming pared 6 bases from V and 0 bases from J, leaving 6 bases between. The CDR3 region has the DNA TGTGCCAGCAGACGAACTAGCAATCAGCCCCAGCATTTT. This gives the protein CASRRTSNQPQHF.

The chain has TRBV6-5 and TRBJ1-2; 7 bases match TRBD1. The CDR3 consists of 14 residues. Germline V lookup: CDR1 MNHEY, CDR2 SVGAGI. Trimming took 0 bases from V and 8 from J; bases not matched to a gene: 6. CDR3 DNA: TGTGCCAGCAGTTACTCCGGGACAGTCACGGGCTACACCTTC. It encodes CASSYSGTVTGYTF.

A single count supports this clone. The chain has TRBV7-9 and TRBJ2-1; D ambiguous. The CDR3 loop spans 14 amino acids. Germline V gene lookup returns CDR1 SEHNR and CDR2 FQNEAQ (reference sequence). V lost 6 bases, J lost 6 bases, and 15 bases lay in between. The CDR3 DNA reads TGTGCCAGCAGTAGTAGGATTGGCAGCAATGAGCAGTTCTTC. Protein sequence: CASSSRIGSNEQFF.

The chain carries TRBV12-2 and TRBJ2-7; whether TRBD2, the table's D call, matches the DNA was not checked. TRBV12-2 is recorded as a pseudogene. The CDR3 loop spans 17 amino acids. The CDR3 DNA is TGTGCAAGTCGCCTCAGAGGGACTAGCGGACCACTCTACGAGCAGTACTTC. Protein sequence: CASRLRGTSGPLYEQYF.

The chain is built from TRBV7-2 and TRBJ1-2; D is uncertain. The CDR3 is 16 residues long. Germline V lookup: CDR1 SGHTA, CDR2 FQGNSA. V was trimmed by 1 base and J by 3 bases, leaving 15 bases between them. The CDR3 reads CASSLVAARADYGYTF. The DNA for the CDR3 is TGTGCCAGCAGCTTAGTAGCAGCTAGGGCGGACTATGGCTACACCTTC.